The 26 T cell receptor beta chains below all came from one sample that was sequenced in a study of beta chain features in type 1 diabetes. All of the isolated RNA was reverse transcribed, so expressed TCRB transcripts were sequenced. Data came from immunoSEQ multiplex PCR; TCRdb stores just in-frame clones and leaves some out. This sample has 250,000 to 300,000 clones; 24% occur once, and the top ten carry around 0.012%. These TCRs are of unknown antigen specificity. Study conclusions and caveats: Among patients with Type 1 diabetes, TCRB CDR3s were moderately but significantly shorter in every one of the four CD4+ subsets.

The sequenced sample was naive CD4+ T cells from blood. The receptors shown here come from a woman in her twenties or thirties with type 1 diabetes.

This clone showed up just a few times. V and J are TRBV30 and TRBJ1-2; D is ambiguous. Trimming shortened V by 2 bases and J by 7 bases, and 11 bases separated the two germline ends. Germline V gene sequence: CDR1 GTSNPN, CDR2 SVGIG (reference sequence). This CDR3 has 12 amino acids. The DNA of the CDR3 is TGTGCCTGGAGTCCCGGTGTCGGTGGCTACACCTTC. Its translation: CAWSPGVGGYTF.

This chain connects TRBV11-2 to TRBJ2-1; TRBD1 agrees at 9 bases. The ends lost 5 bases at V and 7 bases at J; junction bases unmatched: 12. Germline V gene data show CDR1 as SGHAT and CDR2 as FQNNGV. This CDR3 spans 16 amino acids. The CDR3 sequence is CASSPRQGVYVNEQFF. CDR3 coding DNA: TGTGCCAGCAGCCCACGACAGGGGGTCTATGTTAATGAGCAGTTCTTC.

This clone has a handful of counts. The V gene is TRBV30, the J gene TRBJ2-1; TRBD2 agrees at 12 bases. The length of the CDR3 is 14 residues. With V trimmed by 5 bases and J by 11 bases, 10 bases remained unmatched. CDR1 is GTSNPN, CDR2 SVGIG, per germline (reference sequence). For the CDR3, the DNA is TGTGCCTGGTCCCCCTTGACTAGCGGGAGCCAGCAGTTCTTC. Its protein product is CAWSPLTSGSQQFF.

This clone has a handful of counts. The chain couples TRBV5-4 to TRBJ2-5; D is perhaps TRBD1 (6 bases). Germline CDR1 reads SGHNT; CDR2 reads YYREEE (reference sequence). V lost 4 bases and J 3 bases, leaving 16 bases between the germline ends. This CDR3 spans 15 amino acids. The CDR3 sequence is CASSRGQILKETQYF. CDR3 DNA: TGTGCCAGCAGCCGCGGACAGATCCTTAAAGAGACCCAGTACTTC.

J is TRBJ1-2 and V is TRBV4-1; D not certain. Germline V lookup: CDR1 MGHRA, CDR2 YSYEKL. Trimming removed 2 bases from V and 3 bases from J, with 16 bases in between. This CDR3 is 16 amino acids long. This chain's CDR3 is CASSQYERSTDYGYTF. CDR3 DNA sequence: TGCGCCAGCAGCCAATACGAGCGGTCCACCGACTATGGCTACACCTTC.

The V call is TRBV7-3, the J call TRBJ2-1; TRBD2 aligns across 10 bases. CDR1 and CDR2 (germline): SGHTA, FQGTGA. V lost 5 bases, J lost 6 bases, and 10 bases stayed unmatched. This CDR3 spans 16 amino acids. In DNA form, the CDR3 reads TGTGCCAGCAGCCTGCAAGTAACTAGCGGGATCAATGAGCAGTTCTTC. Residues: CASSLQVTSGINEQFF.

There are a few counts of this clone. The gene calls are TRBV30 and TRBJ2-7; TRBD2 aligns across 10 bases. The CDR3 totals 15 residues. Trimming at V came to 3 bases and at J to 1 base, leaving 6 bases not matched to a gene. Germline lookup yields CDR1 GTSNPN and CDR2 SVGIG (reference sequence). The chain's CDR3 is CAWRDSGRPSYEQYF. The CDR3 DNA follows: TGTGCCTGGAGGGATAGCGGGAGGCCTTCCTACGAGCAGTACTTC.

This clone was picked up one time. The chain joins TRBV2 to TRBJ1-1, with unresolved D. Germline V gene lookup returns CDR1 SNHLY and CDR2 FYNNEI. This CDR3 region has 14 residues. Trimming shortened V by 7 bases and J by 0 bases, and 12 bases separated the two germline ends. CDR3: CASTPTVVNTEAFF. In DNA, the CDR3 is TGTGCCAGCACCCCGACTGTGGTGAACACTGAAGCTTTCTTT.

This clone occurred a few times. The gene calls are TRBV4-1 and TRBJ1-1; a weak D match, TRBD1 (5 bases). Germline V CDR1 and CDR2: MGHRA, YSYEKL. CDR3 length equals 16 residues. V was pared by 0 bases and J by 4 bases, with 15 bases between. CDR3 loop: CASSQDRRGKGTEAFF. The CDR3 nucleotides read TGCGCCAGCAGCCAAGATCGGAGGGGTAAGGGCACTGAAGCTTTCTTT.

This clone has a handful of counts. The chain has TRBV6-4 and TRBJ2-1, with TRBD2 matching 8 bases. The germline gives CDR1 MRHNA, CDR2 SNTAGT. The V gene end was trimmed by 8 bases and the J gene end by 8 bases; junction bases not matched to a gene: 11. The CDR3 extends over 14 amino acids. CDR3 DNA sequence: TGTGCCAGCGCGGGGGGACTCACGGGCGATGAGCAGTTCTTC. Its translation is CASAGGLTGDEQFF.

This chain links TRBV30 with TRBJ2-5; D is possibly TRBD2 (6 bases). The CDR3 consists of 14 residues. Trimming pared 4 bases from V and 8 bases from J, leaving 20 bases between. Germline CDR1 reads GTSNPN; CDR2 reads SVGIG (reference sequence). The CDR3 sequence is CAWTPGRSGVTQYF. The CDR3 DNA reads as TGTGCCTGGACCCCGGGGAGGTCTGGGGTTACCCAGTACTTC.

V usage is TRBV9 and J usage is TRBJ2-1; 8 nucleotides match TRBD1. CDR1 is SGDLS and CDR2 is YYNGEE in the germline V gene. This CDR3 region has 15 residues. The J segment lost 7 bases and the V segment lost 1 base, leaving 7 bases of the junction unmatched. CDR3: CASSVRQGAGNEQFF. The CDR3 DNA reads TGTGCCAGCAGCGTAAGGCAGGGGGCGGGTAATGAGCAGTTCTTC.

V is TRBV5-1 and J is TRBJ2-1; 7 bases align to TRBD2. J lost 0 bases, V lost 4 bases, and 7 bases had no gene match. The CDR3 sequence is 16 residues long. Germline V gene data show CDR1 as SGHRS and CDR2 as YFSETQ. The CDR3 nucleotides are TGCGCCAGCAGCCCGTTAGCGGGTCGCTCCTACAATGAGCAGTTCTTC. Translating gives CASSPLAGRSYNEQFF.

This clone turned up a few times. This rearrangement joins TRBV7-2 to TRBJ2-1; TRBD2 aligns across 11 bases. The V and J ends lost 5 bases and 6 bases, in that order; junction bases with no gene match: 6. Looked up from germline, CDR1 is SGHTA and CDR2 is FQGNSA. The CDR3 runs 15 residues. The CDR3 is CASSPGTSGLNEQFF. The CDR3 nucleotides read TGTGCCAGCAGCCCCGGGACTAGCGGTCTCAATGAGCAGTTCTTC. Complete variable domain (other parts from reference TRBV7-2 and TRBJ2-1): GAGVSQSPSNKVTEKGKDVELRCDPISGHTALYWYRQSLGQGLEFLIYFQGNSAPDKSGLPSDRFSAERTGGSVSTLTIQRTQQEDSAVYLCASSPGTSGLNEQFFGPGTRLTVL.

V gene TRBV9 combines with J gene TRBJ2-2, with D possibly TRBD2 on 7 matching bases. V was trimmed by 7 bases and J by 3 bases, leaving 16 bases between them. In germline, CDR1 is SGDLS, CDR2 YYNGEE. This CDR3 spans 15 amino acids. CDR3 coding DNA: TGTGCCAGCTCTTTGAGGGGGAGGGACACCGGGGAGCTGTTTTTT. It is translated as CASSLRGRDTGELFF.

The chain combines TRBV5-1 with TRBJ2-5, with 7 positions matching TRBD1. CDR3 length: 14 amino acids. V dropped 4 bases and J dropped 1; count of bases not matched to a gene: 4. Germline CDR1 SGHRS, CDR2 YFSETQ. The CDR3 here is CASSHGTVQETQYF. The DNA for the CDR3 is TGCGCCAGCAGCCATGGGACAGTCCAAGAGACCCAGTACTTC.

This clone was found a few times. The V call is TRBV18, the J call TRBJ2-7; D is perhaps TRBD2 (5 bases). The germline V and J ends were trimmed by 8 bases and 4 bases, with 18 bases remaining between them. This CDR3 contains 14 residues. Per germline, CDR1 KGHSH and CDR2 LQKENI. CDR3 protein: CASQIEGSGYEQYF. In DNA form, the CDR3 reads TGTGCCAGCCAAATTGAGGGTTCTGGTTACGAGCAGTACTTC.

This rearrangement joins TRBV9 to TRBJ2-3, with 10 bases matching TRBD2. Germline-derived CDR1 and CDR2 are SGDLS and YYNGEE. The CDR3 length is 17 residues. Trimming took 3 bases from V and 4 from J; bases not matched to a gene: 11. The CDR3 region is CASSEQAGGRFSDTQYF. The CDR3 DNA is TGTGCCAGCAGCGAGCAAGCGGGAGGGCGTTTCTCAGATACGCAGTATTTT.

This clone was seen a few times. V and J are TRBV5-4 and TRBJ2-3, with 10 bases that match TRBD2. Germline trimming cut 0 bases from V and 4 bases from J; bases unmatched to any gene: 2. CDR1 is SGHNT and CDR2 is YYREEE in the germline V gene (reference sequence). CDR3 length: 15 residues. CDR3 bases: TGTGCCAGCAGCTTGGCTAGCGGGAGCGCAGATACGCAGTATTTT. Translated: CASSLASGSADTQYF.

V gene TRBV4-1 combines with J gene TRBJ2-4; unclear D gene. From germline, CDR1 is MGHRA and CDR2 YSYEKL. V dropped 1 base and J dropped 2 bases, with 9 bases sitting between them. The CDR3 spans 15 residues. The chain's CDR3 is CASSQGPVSKNIQYF. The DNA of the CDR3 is TGCGCCAGCAGCCAAGGCCCGGTGTCCAAAAACATTCAGTACTTC.

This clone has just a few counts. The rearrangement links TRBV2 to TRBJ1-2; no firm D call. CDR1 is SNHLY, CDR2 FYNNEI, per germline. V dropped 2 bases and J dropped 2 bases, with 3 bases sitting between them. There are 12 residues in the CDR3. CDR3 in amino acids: CASSEQNYGYTF. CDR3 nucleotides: TGTGCCAGCAGTGAACAGAACTATGGCTACACCTTC. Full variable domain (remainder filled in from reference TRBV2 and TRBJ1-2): EPEVTQTPSHQVTQMGQEVILRCVPISNHLYFYWYRQILGQKVEFLVSFYNNEISEKSEIFDDQFSVERPDGSNFTLKIRSTKLEDSAMYFCASSEQNYGYTFGSGTRLTVV.

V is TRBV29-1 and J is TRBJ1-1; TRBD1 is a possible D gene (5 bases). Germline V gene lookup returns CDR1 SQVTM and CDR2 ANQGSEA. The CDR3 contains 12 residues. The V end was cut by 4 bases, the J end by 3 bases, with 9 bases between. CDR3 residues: CSVARVDTEAFF. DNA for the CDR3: TGCAGCGTTGCCAGGGTTGACACTGAAGCTTTCTTT.

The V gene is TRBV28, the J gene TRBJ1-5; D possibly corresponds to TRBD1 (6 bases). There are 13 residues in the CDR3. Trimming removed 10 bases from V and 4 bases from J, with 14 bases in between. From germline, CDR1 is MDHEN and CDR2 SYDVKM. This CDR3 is CATQTGLNQPQHF. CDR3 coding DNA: TGTGCCACACAAACAGGGCTTAATCAGCCCCAGCATTTT.

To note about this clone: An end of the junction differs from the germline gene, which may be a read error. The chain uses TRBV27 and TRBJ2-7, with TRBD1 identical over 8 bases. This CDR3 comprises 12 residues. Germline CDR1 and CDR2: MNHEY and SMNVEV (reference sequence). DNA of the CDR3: TGTGCCAGCAGTTTTCGTGGACAGGGTCTTAGTTTC. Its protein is CASSFRGQGLSF.

This CDR3 is CASSIGQGAFGYGYTF. DNA for the CDR3: TGTGCCAGCAGCATAGGGCAGGGGGCGTTCGGCTATGGCTACACCTTC. The V gene is TRBV14, the J gene TRBJ1-2, with 8 bases aligning to TRBD1. The CDR3 has 16 amino acids. V was clipped by 5 bases and J by 4 bases; unmatched bases: 12. CDR1 is SGHDN and CDR2 is FVKESK in the germline V gene.

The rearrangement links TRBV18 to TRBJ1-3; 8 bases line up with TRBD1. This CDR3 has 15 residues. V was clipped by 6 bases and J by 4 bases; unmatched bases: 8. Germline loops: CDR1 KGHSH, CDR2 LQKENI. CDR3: CASSPGQEYGNTIYF. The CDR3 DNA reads TGTGCCAGCTCGCCGGGACAGGAATACGGAAACACCATATATTTT.